What follows are 12 T cell receptor beta chains derived from one specimen sequenced in a study of blood T cell repertoires in COVID-19. Sequenced by immunoSEQ multiplex PCR; TCRdb stores in-frame clones only, minus some. The table records fewer than 200,000 clones, 88% of them present only once. The source material was peripheral blood. Receptors were obtained from a man in his sixties with acute or convalescent COVID-19.

The chain combines TRBV5-4 with TRBJ2-5, with 7 nucleotides matching TRBD1. The V and J ends lost 4 bases and 2 bases, in that order; junction bases with no gene match: 5. Germline CDR1 SGHNT, CDR2 YYREEE (reference sequence). The CDR3 consists of 14 residues. The CDR3 DNA is TGTGCCAGCAGCACTAGGACAGGTCAAGAGACCCAGTACTTC. Its protein is CASSTRTGQETQYF.

The DNA of the CDR3 is TGTGCCAGCACACAGGGACAGGCCTATACCTACGAGCAGTACTTC. Translating it yields CASTQGQAYTYEQYF. The chain couples TRBV7-9 to TRBJ2-7; 8 bases are a match to TRBD1. There are 15 residues in the CDR3. Germline CDR1 and CDR2: SEHNR and FQNEAQ (reference sequence). Trimming removed 7 bases from V and 2 bases from J; junction bases left unmatched: 10.

V usage is TRBV24-1 and J usage is TRBJ2-1; D is perhaps TRBD2 (6 bases). The length of the CDR3 is 14 residues. V was trimmed by 5 bases and J by 2 bases, leaving 9 bases between them. The V gene's germline CDR1 is KGHDR and CDR2 SFDVKD. CDR3 nucleotides: TGTGCCACCAGTGCGGGAGTACCCTACAATGAGCAGTTCTTC. It is translated as CATSAGVPYNEQFF.

This clone turned up a few times. In DNA, the CDR3 is TGTGCCAGCAGTTCCAAACAGGCTATGAACACTGAAGCTTTCTTT. Protein sequence: CASSSKQAMNTEAFF. The chain is built from TRBV6-2 or TRBV6-3 and TRBJ1-1, with D possibly TRBD1 on 5 matching bases. The CDR3 loop spans 15 amino acids. Germline V CDR1 and CDR2: MNHEY, SVGEGT. V was shortened by 4 bases and J by 0 bases, with 12 bases between the two germline ends.

The CDR3, as DNA: TGTGCCAGTAGGAATCCGGGACAGGGGGCATCGGGCACTGAAGCTTTCTTT. Protein: CASRNPGQGASGTEAFF. The V and J genes are TRBV19 and TRBJ1-1; 12 bases fit TRBD1. CDR1 and CDR2 from the germline V gene are LNHDA and SQIVND (reference sequence). V shed 6 bases and J 4 bases; nucleotides not matched to a gene: 12. The length of the CDR3 is 17 residues. The full variable domain, in which reference TRBV19 and TRBJ1-1 provide the parts outside the CDR3, is DGGITQSPKYLFRKEGQNVTLSCEQNLNHDAMYWYRQDPGQGLRLIYYSQIVNDFQKGDIAEGYSVSREKKESFPLTVTSAQKNPTAFYLCASRNPGQGASGTEAFFGQGTRLTVV.

The genes are TRBV30 and TRBJ2-3, with D possibly matching TRBD1 (6 bases). Between the trimmed V and J ends, which lost 3 bases and 9 bases, there was a span of 22 bases. CDR3 length: 15 amino acids. The germline CDR1 and CDR2 sequences are GTSNPN and SVGIG (reference sequence). CDR3 in DNA: TGTGCCTGGAGAGTAGGGCAGATCCTTGGGGGCACGCAGTATTTT. Its protein product is CAWRVGQILGGTQYF.

A remark on this clone: One end of the junction is discordant with germline, which a read error may explain. J is TRBJ1-2 and V is TRBV7-9; 8 bases align to TRBD1. CDR1 is SEHNR and CDR2 is FQNEAQ in the germline V gene (reference sequence). This CDR3 comprises 14 residues. CDR3 protein: CASSLAQGAGGYTF. The CDR3 DNA is TGTGCCAGCAGTTTAGCCCAGGGGGCAGGTGGCTACACCTTC.

The V gene is TRBV6-5, the J gene TRBJ1-5; D is possibly TRBD1 (6 bases). Per germline, CDR1 MNHEY and CDR2 SVGAGI. This CDR3 comprises 13 residues. V gave up 6 bases and J gave up 4 bases, with 10 bases separating them. CDR3 sequence (DNA): TGTGCCAGCAGATCTGGACAGAATCAGCCCCAGCATTTT. Amino acids: CASRSGQNQPQHF.

V usage is TRBV4-1 and J usage is TRBJ2-7; the match to TRBD2 covers 10 bases. V lost 0 bases, J lost 1 base, and 3 bases stayed unmatched. The CDR3 runs 16 residues. Germline CDR1 MGHRA, CDR2 YSYEKL. The CDR3 protein is CASSQDASGRSYEQYF. The CDR3, as DNA: TGCGCCAGCAGCCAAGATGCTAGCGGGAGATCCTACGAGCAGTACTTC.

CDR3 sequence reads: CAISVEGSSNQPQHF. CDR3 in DNA: TGTGCCATCAGTGTGGAGGGTAGCAGCAATCAGCCCCAGCATTTT. The chain employs TRBV10-3 and TRBJ1-5, with unresolved D. The V gene lost 4 bases and the J gene lost 1 base, with 11 bases spanning the gap. The V gene's germline CDR1 is ENHRY and CDR2 SYGVKD. This CDR3 has 15 residues.

The chain links TRBV7-2 to TRBJ1-4, with 8 bases aligning to TRBD1. The CDR3 consists of 13 residues. The V segment lost 3 bases and the J segment 8 bases; nucleotides outside the gene matches: 2. Per the germline V gene, CDR1 is SGHTA and CDR2 is FQGNSA. CDR3 sequence reads: CASSFGQGEKLFF. The CDR3 DNA reads TGTGCCAGCAGCTTCGGACAGGGAGAAAAACTGTTTTTT. Complete variable domain (other parts from reference TRBV7-2 and TRBJ1-4): GAGVSQSPSNKVTEKGKDVELRCDPISGHTALYWYRQSLGQGLEFLIYFQGNSAPDKSGLPSDRFSAERTGGSVSTLTIQRTQQEDSAVYLCASSFGQGEKLFFGSGTQLSVL.

This rearrangement joins TRBV19 to TRBJ2-1, with D maybe TRBD1 (5 bases). The germline V and J ends were trimmed by 1 base and 12 bases, with 10 bases remaining between them. Germline CDR1 and CDR2: LNHDA and SQIVND (reference sequence). The CDR3 sequence is 12 residues long. This CDR3 is CASSIGLGAQFF. The CDR3 bases are TGTGCCAGTAGTATAGGTTTAGGGGCGCAGTTCTTC.